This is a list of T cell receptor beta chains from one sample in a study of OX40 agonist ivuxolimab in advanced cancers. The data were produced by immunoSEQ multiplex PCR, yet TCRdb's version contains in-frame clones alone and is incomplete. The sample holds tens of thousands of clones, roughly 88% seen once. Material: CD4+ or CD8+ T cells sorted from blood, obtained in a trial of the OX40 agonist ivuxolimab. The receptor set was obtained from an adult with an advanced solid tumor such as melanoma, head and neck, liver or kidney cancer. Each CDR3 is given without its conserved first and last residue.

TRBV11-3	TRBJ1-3	ASSYSTGSGNTIY
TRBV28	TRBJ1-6	ASSPVGQSSYNSPLH
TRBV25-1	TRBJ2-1	ASRSNQAGKNEQF
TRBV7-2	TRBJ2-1	ASSLGVSRGNEQF
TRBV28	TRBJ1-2	ASSPWGDGYT
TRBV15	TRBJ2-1	ATSRDRLRVNEQF
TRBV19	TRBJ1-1	ASSYRRDTEAF
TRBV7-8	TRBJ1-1	ASSLGWMNTEAF
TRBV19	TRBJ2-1	ASSIDPGGPGNEQF
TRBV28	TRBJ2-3	ASSGNEASGRVTQY
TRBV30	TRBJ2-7	AWSAGTGANYEQY
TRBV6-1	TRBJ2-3	ASSKQKNTDTQY
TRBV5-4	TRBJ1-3	ASSLGGHNSGNTIY
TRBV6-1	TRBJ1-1	ASSGGAYMNTEAF
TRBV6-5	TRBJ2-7	ASTLAGVAYEQY
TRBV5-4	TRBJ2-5	ASSLDREETQY
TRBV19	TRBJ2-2	ASNDRANTGELF
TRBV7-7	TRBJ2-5	ASSRGTGDRETQY
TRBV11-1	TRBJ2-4	ASSKQGAAGDRGIQY
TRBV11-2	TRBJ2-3	ASSLAGALGTQY
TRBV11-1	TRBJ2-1	ASSSKRERAYNEQF
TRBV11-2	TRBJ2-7	ASRRGLSYEQY
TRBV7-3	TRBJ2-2	ASSLLGGVSGELF
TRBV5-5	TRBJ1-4	ASSRTVTTNEKLF
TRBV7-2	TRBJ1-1	ASSTGTGGTEAF
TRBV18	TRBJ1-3	ASSPTGQTSGNTIY
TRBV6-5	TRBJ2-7	ASGLGGRAGEQY
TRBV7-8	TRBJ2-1	ASSRGTGDYNEQF
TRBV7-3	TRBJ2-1	ASSLARTSGYNEQF
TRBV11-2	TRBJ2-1	ASSLGGTRELAGYNEQF
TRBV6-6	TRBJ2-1	ASSRGGTGDNEQF
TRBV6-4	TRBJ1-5	ASRDVNSNQPQH
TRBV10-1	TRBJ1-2	ASSEPGGGYT
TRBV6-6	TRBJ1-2	ASRLDRGDYGYT
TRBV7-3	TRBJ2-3	ASSLDSSTDTQY
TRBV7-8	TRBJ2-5	ASSLVLGQETQY
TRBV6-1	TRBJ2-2	ASSEQESGELF
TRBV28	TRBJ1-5	ASSLWQNSNQPQH
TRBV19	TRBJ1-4	ASRETQARRLF
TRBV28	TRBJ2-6	ASTPGGSPGANVLT
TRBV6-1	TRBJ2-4	ASGGGYQNIQY
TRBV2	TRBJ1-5	ASSLNGNNQPQH
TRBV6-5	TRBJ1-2	ASSPTVNYGYT
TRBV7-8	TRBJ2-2	ASSYRGGLNTGELF
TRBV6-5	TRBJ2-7	ASRTSGAYEQY
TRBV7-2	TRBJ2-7	ASSLAVGTGVYEQY
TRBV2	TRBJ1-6	ASSEEAGRLNSPLH
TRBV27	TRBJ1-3	ASSQQYHSGNTIY
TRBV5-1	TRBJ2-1	ASSPTGGSVEQF
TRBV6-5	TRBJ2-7	ASSHPGDEQY
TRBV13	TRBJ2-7	ASSLGRGGYEQY
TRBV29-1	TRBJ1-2	SLSQGDYGYT
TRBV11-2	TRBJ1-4	ASSRDRDEKLF
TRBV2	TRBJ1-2	ASSVPGTGANYGYT
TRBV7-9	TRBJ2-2	ASSPKRGNTGELF
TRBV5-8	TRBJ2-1	ASSLGAGQYYYNEQF
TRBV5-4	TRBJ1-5	ASSLGGLAGGNQPQH